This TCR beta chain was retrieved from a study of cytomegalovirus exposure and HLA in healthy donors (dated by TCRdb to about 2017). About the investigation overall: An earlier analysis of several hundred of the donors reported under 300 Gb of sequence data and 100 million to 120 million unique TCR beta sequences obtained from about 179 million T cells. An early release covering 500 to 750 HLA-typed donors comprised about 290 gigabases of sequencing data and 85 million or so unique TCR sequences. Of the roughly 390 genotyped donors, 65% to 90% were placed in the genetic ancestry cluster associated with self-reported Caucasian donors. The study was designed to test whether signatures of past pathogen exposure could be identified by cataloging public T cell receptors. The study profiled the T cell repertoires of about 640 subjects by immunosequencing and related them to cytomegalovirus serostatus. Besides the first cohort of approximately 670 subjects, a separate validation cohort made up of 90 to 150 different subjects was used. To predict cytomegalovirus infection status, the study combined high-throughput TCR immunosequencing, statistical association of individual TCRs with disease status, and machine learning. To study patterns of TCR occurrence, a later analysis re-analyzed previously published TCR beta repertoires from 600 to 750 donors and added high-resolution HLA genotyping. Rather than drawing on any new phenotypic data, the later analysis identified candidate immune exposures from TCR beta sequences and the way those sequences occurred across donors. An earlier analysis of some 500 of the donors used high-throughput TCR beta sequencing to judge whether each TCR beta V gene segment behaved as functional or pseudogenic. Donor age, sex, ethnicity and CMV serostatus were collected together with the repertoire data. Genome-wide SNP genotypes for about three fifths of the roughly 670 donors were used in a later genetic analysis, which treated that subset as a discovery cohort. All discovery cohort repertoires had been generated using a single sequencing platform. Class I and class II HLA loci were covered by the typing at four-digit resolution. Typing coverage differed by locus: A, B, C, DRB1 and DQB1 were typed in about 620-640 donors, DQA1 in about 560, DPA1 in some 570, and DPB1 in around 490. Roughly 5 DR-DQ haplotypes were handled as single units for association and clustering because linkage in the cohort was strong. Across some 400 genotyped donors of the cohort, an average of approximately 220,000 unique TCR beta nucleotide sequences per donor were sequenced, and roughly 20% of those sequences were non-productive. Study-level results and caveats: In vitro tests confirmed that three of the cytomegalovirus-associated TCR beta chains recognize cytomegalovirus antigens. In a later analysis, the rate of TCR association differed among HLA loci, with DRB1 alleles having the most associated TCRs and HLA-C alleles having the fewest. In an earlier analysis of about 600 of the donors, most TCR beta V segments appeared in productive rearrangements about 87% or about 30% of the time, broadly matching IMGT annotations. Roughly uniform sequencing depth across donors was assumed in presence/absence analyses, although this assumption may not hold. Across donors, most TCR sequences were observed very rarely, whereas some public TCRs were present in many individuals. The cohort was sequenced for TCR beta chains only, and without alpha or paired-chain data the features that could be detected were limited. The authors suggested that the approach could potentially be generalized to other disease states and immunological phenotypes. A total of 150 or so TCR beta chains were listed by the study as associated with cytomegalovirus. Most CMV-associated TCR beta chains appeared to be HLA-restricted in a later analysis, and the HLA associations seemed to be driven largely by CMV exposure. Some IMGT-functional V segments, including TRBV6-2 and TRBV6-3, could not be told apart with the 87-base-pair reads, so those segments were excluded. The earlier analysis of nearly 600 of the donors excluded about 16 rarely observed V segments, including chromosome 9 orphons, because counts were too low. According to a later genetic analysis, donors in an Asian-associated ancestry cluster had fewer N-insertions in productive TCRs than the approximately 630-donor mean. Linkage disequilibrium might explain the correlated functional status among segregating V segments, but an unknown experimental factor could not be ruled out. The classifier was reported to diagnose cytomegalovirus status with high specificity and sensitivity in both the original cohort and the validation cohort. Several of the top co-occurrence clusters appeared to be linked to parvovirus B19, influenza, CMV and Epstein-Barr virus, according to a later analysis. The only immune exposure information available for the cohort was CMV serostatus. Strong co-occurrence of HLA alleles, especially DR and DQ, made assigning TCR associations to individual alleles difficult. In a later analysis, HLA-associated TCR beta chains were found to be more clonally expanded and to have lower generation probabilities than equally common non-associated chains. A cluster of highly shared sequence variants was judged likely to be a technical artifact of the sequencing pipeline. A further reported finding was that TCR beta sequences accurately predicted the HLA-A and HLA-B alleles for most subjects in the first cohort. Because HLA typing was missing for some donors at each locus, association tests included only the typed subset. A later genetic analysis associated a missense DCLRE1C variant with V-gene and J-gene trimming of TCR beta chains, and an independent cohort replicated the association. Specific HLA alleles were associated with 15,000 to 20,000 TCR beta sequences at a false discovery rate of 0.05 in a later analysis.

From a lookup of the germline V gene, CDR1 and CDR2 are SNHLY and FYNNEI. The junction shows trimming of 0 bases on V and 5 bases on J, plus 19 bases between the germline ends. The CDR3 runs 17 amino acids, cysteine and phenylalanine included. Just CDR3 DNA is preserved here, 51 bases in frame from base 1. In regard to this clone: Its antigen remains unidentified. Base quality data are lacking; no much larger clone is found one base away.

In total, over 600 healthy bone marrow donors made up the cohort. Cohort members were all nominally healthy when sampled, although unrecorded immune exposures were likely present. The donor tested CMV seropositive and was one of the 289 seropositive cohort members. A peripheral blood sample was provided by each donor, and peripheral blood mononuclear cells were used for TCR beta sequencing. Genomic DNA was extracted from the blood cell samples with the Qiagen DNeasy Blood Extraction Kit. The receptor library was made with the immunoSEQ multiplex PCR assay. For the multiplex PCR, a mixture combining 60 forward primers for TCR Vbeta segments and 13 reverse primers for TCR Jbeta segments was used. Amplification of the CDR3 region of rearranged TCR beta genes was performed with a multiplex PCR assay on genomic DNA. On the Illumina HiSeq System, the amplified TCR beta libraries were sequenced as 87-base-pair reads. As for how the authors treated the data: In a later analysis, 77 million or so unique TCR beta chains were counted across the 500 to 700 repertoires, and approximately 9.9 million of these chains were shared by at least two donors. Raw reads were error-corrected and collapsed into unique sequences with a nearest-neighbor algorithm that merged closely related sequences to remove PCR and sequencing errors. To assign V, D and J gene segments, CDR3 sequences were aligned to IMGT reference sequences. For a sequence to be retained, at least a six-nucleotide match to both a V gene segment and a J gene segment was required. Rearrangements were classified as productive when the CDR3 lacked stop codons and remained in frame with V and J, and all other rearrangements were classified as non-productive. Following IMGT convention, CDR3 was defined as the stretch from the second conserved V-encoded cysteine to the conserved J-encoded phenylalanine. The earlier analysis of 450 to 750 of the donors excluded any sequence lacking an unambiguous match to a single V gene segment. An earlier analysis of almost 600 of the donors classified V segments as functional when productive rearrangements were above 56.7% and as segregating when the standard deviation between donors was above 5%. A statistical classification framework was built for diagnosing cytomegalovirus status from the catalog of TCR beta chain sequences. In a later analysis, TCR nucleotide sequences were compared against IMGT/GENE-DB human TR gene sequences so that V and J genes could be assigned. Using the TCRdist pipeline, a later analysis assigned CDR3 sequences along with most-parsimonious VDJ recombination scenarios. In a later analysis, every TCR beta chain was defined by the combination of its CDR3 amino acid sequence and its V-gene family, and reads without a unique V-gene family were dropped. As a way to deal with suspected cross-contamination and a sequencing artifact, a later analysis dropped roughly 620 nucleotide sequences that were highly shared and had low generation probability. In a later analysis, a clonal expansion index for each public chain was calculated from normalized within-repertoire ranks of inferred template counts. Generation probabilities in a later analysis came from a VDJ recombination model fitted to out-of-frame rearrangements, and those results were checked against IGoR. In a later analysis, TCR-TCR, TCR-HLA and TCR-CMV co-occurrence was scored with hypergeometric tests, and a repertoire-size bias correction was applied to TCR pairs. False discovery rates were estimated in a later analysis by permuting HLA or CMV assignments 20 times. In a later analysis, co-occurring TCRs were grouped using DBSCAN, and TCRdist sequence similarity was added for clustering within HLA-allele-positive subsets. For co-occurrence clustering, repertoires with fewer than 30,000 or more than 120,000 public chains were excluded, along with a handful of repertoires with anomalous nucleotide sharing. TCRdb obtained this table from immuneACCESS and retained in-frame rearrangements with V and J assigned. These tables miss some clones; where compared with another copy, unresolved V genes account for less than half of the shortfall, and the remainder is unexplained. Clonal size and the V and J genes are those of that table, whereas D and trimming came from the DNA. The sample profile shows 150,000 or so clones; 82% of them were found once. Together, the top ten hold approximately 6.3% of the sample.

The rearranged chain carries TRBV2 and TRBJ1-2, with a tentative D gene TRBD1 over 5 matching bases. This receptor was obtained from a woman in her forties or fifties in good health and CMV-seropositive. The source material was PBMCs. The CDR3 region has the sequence CASSEAEAGMGGYGYTF. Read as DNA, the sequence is TGTGCCAGCAGTGAAGCGGAGGCTGGGATGGGGGGATATGGCTACACCTTC.